What follows is one TCR beta chain and its context. The sample belongs to a study of blood T cell repertoires in COVID-19. Sequencing used immunoSEQ multiplex PCR; TCRdb keeps in-frame clones, though not all of them. The sample lists approximately 180,000 clones, nearly 90% occurring once. CDR1 is SGDLS and CDR2 is YYNGEE in the germline V gene. The CDR3 runs 16 residues. Trimming at V came to 4 bases and at J to 7 bases, leaving 12 bases not matched to a gene. The genes are TRBV9 and TRBJ2-2; TRBD2 matches 8 bases. The sequencing sample was made of peripheral blood. The receptor comes from a man aged 60-69 years with active or convalescent COVID-19. The CDR3: CASSSLGGGPSGELFF. DNA of the CDR3: TGTGCCAGCAGCAGCTTGGGCGGGGGGCCCAGCGGGGAGCTGTTTTTT.